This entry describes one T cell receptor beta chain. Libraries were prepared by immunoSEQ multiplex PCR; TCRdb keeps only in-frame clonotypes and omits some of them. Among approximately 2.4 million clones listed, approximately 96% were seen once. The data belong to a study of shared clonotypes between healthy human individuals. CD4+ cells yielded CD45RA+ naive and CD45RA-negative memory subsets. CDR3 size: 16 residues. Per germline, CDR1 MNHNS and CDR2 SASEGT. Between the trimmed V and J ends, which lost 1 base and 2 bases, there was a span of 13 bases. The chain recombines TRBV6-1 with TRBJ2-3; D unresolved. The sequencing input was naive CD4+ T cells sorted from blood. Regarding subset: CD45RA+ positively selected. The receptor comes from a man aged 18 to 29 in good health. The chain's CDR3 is CASSEGGGLYTDTQYF. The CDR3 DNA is TGTGCCAGCAGTGAAGGCGGCGGTCTATACACAGATACGCAGTATTTT.